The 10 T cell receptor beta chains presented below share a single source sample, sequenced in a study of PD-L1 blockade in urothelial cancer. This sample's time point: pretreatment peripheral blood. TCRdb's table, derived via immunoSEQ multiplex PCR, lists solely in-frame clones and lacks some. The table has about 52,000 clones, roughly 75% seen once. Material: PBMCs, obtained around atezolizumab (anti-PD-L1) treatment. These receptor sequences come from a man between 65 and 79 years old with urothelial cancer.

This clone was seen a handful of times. The DNA for the CDR3 is TGTGCCATCAGTGAGTCGAGGGGCACGGCGGGGGGGGAGCAGTACTTC. Translated, it gives CAISESRGTAGGEQYF. This chain uses TRBV10-3 with TRBJ2-7; TRBD2 aligns across 9 bases. The CDR3 has 16 amino acids. The J segment lost 7 bases and the V segment lost 0 bases, leaving 10 bases of the junction unmatched. Per the germline V gene, CDR1 is ENHRY and CDR2 is SYGVKD.

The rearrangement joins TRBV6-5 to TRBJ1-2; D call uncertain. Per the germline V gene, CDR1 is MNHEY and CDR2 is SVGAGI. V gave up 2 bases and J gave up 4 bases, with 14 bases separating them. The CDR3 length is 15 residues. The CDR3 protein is CASSYGRASSYGYTF. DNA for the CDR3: TGTGCCAGCAGTTACGGCAGAGCATCTAGCTATGGCTACACCTTC.

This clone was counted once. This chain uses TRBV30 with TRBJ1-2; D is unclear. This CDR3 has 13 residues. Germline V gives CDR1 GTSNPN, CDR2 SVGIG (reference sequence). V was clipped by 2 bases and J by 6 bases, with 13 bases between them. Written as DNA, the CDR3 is TGTGCCTGGAGTTACGGGATTTTCAATGGCTACACCTTC. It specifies CAWSYGIFNGYTF. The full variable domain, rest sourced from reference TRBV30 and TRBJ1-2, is SQTIHQWPATLVQPVGSPLSLECTVEGTSNPNLYWYRQAAGRGLQLLFYSVGIGQISSEVPQNLSASRPQDRQFILSSKKLLLSDSGFYLCAWSYGIFNGYTFGSGTRLTVV.

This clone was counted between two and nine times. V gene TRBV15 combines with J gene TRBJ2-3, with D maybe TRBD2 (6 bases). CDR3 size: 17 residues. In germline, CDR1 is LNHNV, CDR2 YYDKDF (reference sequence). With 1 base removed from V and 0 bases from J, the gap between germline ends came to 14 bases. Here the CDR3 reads CATSRGGGPSSTDTQYF. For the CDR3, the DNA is TGTGCCACCAGCAGAGGTGGAGGGCCTTCTAGCACAGATACGCAGTATTTT.

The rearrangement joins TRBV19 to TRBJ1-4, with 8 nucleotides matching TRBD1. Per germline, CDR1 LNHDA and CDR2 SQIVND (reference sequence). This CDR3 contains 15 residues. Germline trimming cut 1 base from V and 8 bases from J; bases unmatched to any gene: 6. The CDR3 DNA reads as TGTGCCAGTAGTATAGGGGGGACAGGACGAGAAAAACTGTTTTTT. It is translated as CASSIGGTGREKLFF. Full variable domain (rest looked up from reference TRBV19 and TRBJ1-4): DGGITQSPKYLFRKEGQNVTLSCEQNLNHDAMYWYRQDPGQGLRLIYYSQIVNDFQKGDIAEGYSVSREKKESFPLTVTSAQKNPTAFYLCASSIGGTGREKLFFGSGTQLSVL.

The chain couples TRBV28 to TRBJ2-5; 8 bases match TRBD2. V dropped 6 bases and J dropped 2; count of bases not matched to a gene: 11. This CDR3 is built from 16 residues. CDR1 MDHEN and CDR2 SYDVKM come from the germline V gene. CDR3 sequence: CASSSPAGGRQETQYF. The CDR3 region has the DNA TGTGCCAGCAGCAGTCCCGCGGGAGGCCGACAAGAGACCCAGTACTTC.

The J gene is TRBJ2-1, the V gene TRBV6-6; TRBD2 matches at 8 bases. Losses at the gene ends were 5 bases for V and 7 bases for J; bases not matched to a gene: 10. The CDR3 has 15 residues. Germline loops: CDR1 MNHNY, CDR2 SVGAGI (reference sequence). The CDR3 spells CASSPDSGVDNEQFF. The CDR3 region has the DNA TGTGCCAGCAGTCCCGATAGCGGGGTGGATAATGAGCAGTTCTTC.

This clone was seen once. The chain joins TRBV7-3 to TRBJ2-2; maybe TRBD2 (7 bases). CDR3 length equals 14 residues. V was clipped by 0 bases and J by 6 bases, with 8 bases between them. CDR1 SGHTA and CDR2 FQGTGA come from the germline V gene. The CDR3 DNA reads TGTGCCAGCAGCTTAACAGGGGGGGCCGGGGAGCTGTTTTTT. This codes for CASSLTGGAGELFF.

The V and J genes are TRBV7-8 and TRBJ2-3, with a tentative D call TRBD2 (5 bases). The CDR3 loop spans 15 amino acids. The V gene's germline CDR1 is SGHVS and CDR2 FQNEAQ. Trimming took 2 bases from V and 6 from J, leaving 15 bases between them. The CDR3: CASSLTLANHDTQYF. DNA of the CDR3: TGTGCCAGCAGCTTAACGCTAGCTAATCATGATACGCAGTATTTT.

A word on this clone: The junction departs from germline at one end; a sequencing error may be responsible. The CDR3 here is CASSLARQGFRANYGYTF. In nucleotides, the CDR3 is TGTGCCAGCAGCCTAGCCAGGCAGGGTTTCCGAGCTAACTATGGCTACACCTTC. The rearrangement joins TRBV7-9 to TRBJ1-2; possibly TRBD1 for D (5 bases). The CDR3 spans 18 residues. Germline V gene sequence: CDR1 SEHNR, CDR2 FQNEAQ (reference sequence).